Following are 23 T cell receptor beta chains from one sample sequenced in a study of T cells in Graves' hyperthyroidism and ophthalmopathy. Amplified regions were TCR beta CDR3 sequences from RNA transcripts. First-round RT-PCR of the TCR CDR3 relied on the HTBI primer set. Using its own MiXCR run on the multiplex PCR reads, TCRdb lists one record per CDR3 protein. The table has approximately 520,000 distinct CDR3 sequences, about 20% seen once. The sample comprised blood. These TCRs come from a man aged 18 to 29 with Graves' hyperthyroidism.

This clonotype was seen just once. V gene TRBV9 combines with J gene TRBJ1-1, with 11 bases identical to TRBD1. V gave up 2 bases and J gave up 3 bases; unmatched junction bases: 9. Per the germline V gene, CDR1 is SGDLS and CDR2 is YYNGEE. This CDR3 is 17 amino acids long. CDR3 amino acids: CASSVGDRGSWDTEAFF. In nucleotides, the CDR3 is TGTGCCAGCAGCGTTGGGGACAGGGGGAGTTGGGACACTGAAGCTTTCTTT.

This clonotype has ten or more counts. The chain uses TRBV6-5 and TRBJ1-3; the match to TRBD1 covers 8 bases. V lost 2 bases to trimming and J lost 9 bases; unmatched junction nucleotides: 6. The CDR3 has 14 amino acids. Germline V gene sequence: CDR1 MNHEY, CDR2 SVGAGI. CDR3 nucleotide sequence: TGTGCCAGCAGTTACGACAGGGGAGTCGGCACCATATATTTT. Its protein product is CASSYDRGVGTIYF.

This clonotype was detected only a few times. The CDR3: CASSPYASGQKAQETQYF. CDR3 nucleotide sequence: TGTGCCAGCAGCCCGTATGCCTCGGGACAGAAAGCACAAGAGACCCAGTACTTC. The chain joins TRBV4-2 to TRBJ2-5; 7 nucleotides line up with TRBD1. Per germline, CDR1 LGHNA and CDR2 YNFKEQ. This CDR3 contains 18 residues. V dropped 4 bases and J dropped 2; count of bases not matched to a gene: 16.

V and J are TRBV6-5 and TRBJ1-2, with a tentative D call TRBD1 (6 bases). CDR3 length equals 14 residues. CDR1 is MNHEY, CDR2 SVGAGI, per germline. With 2 bases removed from V and 4 bases from J, the gap between germline ends came to 11 bases. This CDR3 is CASSYRGGSYGYTF. Written as DNA, the CDR3 is TGTGCCAGCAGTTACCGAGGGGGGAGCTATGGCTACACCTTC.

V and J are TRBV13 and TRBJ2-2; the D gene is possibly TRBD2 (5 bases). The V end lost 5 bases, the J end lost 4 bases, and 14 bases lay between the germline ends. Germline CDR1 PRHDT, CDR2 FYEKMQ (reference sequence). This CDR3 region has 15 residues. DNA of the CDR3: TGTGCCAGCAGCGATAACACGGGGTCCACCGGGGAGCTGTTTTTT. Translated, it gives CASSDNTGSTGELFF.

This clonotype showed up many times. This sequence joins TRBV19 and TRBJ2-2; 11 nucleotides align to TRBD2. With 5 bases clipped from V and 2 bases from J, the junction kept 7 bases outside the gene matches. The CDR3 length is 17 residues. Germline assignment: CDR1 LNHDA and CDR2 SQIVND (reference sequence). CDR3 in DNA: TGTGCCAGTAGTCACGGTAGCGGGGGGGCAAACACCGGGGAGCTGTTTTTT. This sequence encodes CASSHGSGGANTGELFF.

This clonotype was observed at least ten times. The rearrangement uses TRBV12-3 or TRBV12-4 and TRBJ2-2, with D uncertain. V was shortened by 1 base and J by 6 bases, with 9 bases between the two germline ends. The CDR3 totals 14 residues. The CDR3 DNA reads TGTGCCAGCAGTTTAGGGACGGCGCCCGGGGAGCTGTTTTTT. It yields the protein CASSLGTAPGELFF.

In this sample, this clonotype turned up many times. The V gene is TRBV27, the J gene TRBJ2-5; D gene unclear. This CDR3 contains 13 residues. Per the germline V gene, CDR1 is MNHEY and CDR2 is SMNVEV (reference sequence). V lost 0 bases to trimming and J lost 0 bases, with 2 bases between them. DNA for the CDR3: TGTGCCAGCAGTTTATCCAACCAAGAGACCCAGTACTTC. Residues: CASSLSNQETQYF.

This chain joins TRBV19 and TRBJ2-2; D gene ambiguous. V was pared by 3 bases and J by 8 bases, with 10 bases between. Looked up from germline, CDR1 is LNHDA and CDR2 is SQIVND (reference sequence). This CDR3 contains 13 residues. CDR3 loop: CASSITPEGELFF. In DNA form, the CDR3 reads TGTGCCAGTAGTATCACCCCGGAGGGGGAGCTGTTTTTT.

The sample holds many counts of this clonotype. A junction boundary mismatches the germline segment, possibly from a read error. V and J are TRBV29-1 and TRBJ1-2; 9 positions match TRBD1. Germline values: CDR1 SQVTM, CDR2 ANQGSEA. The CDR3 length is 12 residues. This CDR3 reads CSVPQGAYNRGF. The CDR3 DNA reads TGCAGCGTACCACAGGGGGCGTATAACCGTGGGTTC.

This clonotype was counted many times. V is TRBV7-8 and J is TRBJ1-2; tentatively, D is TRBD1 (5 bases). The germline V gene has CDR1 SGHVS and CDR2 FQNEAQ. The CDR3 covers 15 residues. V was pared by 1 base and J by 9 bases, with 18 bases between. CDR3 nucleotides: TGTGCCAGCAGCTTAGACGGGGGGAGGGCGGTCAGCTACACCTTC. Its protein product is CASSLDGGRAVSYTF.

Ten or more counts support this clonotype. The germline gene is not matched at one end of the junction; a read error may be the cause. The chain recombines TRBV12-3 or TRBV12-4 with TRBJ1-3; D remains ambiguous. The length of the CDR3 is 13 residues. CDR3 loop: CACSSGIRNTIYF. The CDR3 nucleotides read TGTGCCTGCAGTTCCGGGATTCGAAACACCATATATTTT.

This clonotype showed up many times. V and J are TRBV12-3 or TRBV12-4 and TRBJ1-1, with D hard to call. The length of the CDR3 is 12 residues. Trimming shortened V by 4 bases and J by 6 bases, and 9 bases separated the two germline ends. In nucleotides, the CDR3 is TGTGCCAGCAGTTACGGTGACGCTGAAGCTTTCTTT. Protein product: CASSYGDAEAFF.

The chain has TRBV30 and TRBJ1-5; D is undetermined. From germline, CDR1 is GTSNPN and CDR2 SVGIG (reference sequence). The V end was cut by 2 bases, the J end by 4 bases, with 6 bases between. The CDR3 length is 12 residues. The CDR3: CAWSLRNQPQHF. The CDR3 DNA is TGTGCCTGGAGTTTGAGGAATCAGCCCCAGCATTTT.

This clonotype showed up many times. The V call is TRBV12-3 or TRBV12-4, the J call TRBJ2-2, with 8 bases aligning to TRBD1. The length of the CDR3 is 15 residues. V was pared by 5 bases and J by 7 bases, with 9 bases of the junction left unmatched. The CDR3 reads CASSPRTGLVGELFF. The CDR3, as DNA: TGTGCCAGCAGTCCGAGGACAGGGCTGGTCGGGGAGCTGTTTTTT.

Ten or more counts support this clonotype. CDR3 DNA: TGTGCCACCAGCAGGACCACAGTCTCTGCTGAAGCTTTCTTT. It translates to CATSRTTVSAEAFF. The genes are TRBV15 and TRBJ1-1; D gene uncertain. The germline V and J ends were trimmed by 3 bases and 6 bases, with 14 bases remaining between them. Germline-derived CDR1 and CDR2 are LNHNV and YYDKDF (reference sequence). The CDR3 is made up of 14 amino acids.

This rearrangement joins TRBV11-1 to TRBJ1-1, with 7 bases aligning to TRBD1. V lost 4 bases, J lost 0 bases, and 8 bases stayed unmatched. Germline V gene data show CDR1 as SGHAT and CDR2 as FQDESV (reference sequence). The CDR3 runs to 16 residues. The CDR3 DNA reads TGTGCCAGCAGCTCCCAGGGGGGTCGGATGAACACTGAAGCTTTCTTT. Protein product: CASSSQGGRMNTEAFF.

This clonotype was counted a few times. V is TRBV6-1 and J is TRBJ1-2, with TRBD1 matching over 8 bases. In germline, CDR1 is MNHNS, CDR2 SASEGT. The V and J ends lost 7 bases and 7 bases, in that order; junction bases with no gene match: 11. The length of the CDR3 is 14 residues. The DNA of the CDR3 is TGTGCCAGCACCGCGGACAGGGCCGGTTTTGGCTACACCTTC. It specifies CASTADRAGFGYTF.

The V call is TRBV20-1, the J call TRBJ2-7; TRBD1 is a possible D gene (6 bases). Trimming shortened V by 6 bases and J by 4 bases, and 13 bases separated the two germline ends. The germline gives CDR1 DFQATT, CDR2 SNEGSKA (reference sequence). The CDR3 contains 12 residues. CDR3 in DNA: TGCAGTGCGAACTATAGGGGGTACGAGCAGTACTTC. It is translated as CSANYRGYEQYF.

The V call is TRBV15, the J call TRBJ2-2; D perhaps matches TRBD2 (6 bases). Trimming took 3 bases from V and 3 from J, leaving 8 bases between them. The CDR3 runs to 14 residues. From germline, CDR1 is LNHNV and CDR2 YYDKDF (reference sequence). The CDR3 sequence is CATSRDYYTGELFF. The CDR3 DNA reads as TGTGCCACCAGCAGGGACTACTACACCGGGGAGCTGTTTTTT.

This clonotype was picked up many times. V usage is TRBV2 and J usage is TRBJ2-2; D may be TRBD1 (5 bases). The length of the CDR3 is 15 residues. The V end lost 4 bases, the J end lost 1 base, and 10 bases lay between the germline ends. Germline-derived CDR1 and CDR2 are SNHLY and FYNNEI. CDR3 region: CASSVVRVNTGELFF. The DNA for the CDR3 is TGTGCCAGCAGTGTTGTCAGGGTGAACACCGGGGAGCTGTTTTTT.

This chain connects TRBV28 to TRBJ1-1; the match to TRBD1 covers 11 bases. The CDR3 totals 15 residues. V was clipped by 4 bases and J by 0 bases; unmatched bases: 1. CDR1 and CDR2 (germline): MDHEN, SYDVKM. DNA for the CDR3: TGTGCCAGCAGTTGGGACAGGGGGGTGAACACTGAAGCTTTCTTT. It is translated as CASSWDRGVNTEAFF.

This clonotype was found many times. This chain connects TRBV12-5 to TRBJ2-5; D is ambiguous. V was shortened by 3 bases and J by 5 bases, with 10 bases between the two germline ends. In germline, CDR1 is LGHNT, CDR2 FRNRAP. The CDR3 extends over 13 amino acids. CDR3 residues: CASGFLSMETQYF. In DNA, the CDR3 is TGTGCTAGTGGTTTCCTCTCTATGGAGACCCAGTACTTC.